This T cell receptor (beta chain) was identified in a study of T-cell memory formation after mild COVID-19. The germline gives CDR1 LGHDT, CDR2 YNNKEL (reference sequence). The CDR3 has 14 amino acids. Trimming cost V 1 base and J 3 bases; bases outside gene matches: 1. Turning to this clonotype: Its specificity is unknown.

MiXCR, applied by TCRdb to the 5' RACE reads, yields one record per CDR3 protein. The data show about 130,000 distinct CDR3 sequences, about 6.5% seen once. Points from the study as a whole: From day 15 to 85, contracting clones were balanced between CD4 and CD8, whereas later expanders leaned toward CD4+. SARS-CoV-2 specificity of second-wave clones peaking day 37 was unconfirmed.

The sequence derives from an adult woman who had mild COVID-19 (a few samples of this study predate the infection). Cell type and time point are not known. V is TRBV3-1 and J is TRBJ2-7; 9 nucleotides agree with TRBD1. Sequencing was performed on PBMCs or a T cell subset sorted from them (not recorded which). The CDR3 sequence is CASSQGTGVYEQYF. CDR3 bases: TGTGCCAGCAGCCAAGGGACAGGGGTCTACGAGCAGTACTTC.